This record looks at one TCR beta chain sequence and its context. Its specificity is not known. This table comes from immunoSEQ multiplex PCR, and its TCRdb copy is limited to in-frame clones, with some not included. The sample shows fewer than 100,000 clones, approximately 84% of them seen only once. The CDR3 runs 14 residues. The V gene's germline CDR1 is SNHLY and CDR2 FYNNEI. V gave up 8 bases and J gave up 6 bases; unmatched junction bases: 9. Pooled samples include second doses given at about 4 or 12 weeks. This sample was taken from a study of T cell responses to AZD1222 COVID-19 vaccine. Study-level results: In all cases, repertoires were sampled only after the peak T cell response. Nearly half of spike-specific TCRs reportedly target variant regions that are unmutated in the B.1.351 and B.1.1.7 variants. Baseline serostatus was positive in only six AZD1222 recipients.

The chain is built from TRBV2 and TRBJ1-5; 8 nucleotides match TRBD1. This TCR was recovered from an adult who received the AZD1222 COVID-19 vaccine. The sample was peripheral blood, taken 28 days after the second AZD1222 dose. CDR3 nucleotide sequence: TGTGCCAGCGCGGACAGGGAGAGGGGTCAGCCCCAGCATTTT. Protein: CASADRERGQPQHF.